A single sample is the source of the 10 T cell receptor beta chains below, sequenced in a study of blood T cell repertoires in COVID-19. Measured with immunoSEQ multiplex PCR; TCRdb has only the in-frame clones, and not every one. Here the sample spans about 180,000 clones, approximately 80% being singletons. The source material was peripheral blood. These receptors all stem from a woman aged 40 to 55 with COVID-19, enrolled during active disease.

This clone was seen only once. This chain connects TRBV3-1 (or the pseudogene TRBV3-2) to TRBJ2-1; 14 positions agree with TRBD2. This CDR3 comprises 15 residues. The germline CDR1 and CDR2 sequences are LGHDT and YNNKEL (reference sequence). The junction had 6 bases not matched to a gene; V was cut back by 5 bases and J by 9 bases. The CDR3 is CASSSPGLAGVEQFF. DNA of the CDR3: TGTGCCAGCAGCTCGCCGGGACTAGCGGGAGTTGAGCAGTTCTTC.

The chain is built from TRBV15 and TRBJ2-5, with D perhaps TRBD2 (6 bases). Germline assignment: CDR1 LNHNV and CDR2 YYDKDF (reference sequence). V was pared by 11 bases and J by 1 base, with 14 bases between. CDR3 length: 13 amino acids. In DNA, the CDR3 is TGTGCCCCCTCCCGGGGGACCCAAGAGACCCAGTACTTC. The encoded protein is CAPSRGTQETQYF.

The chain joins TRBV5-1 to TRBJ2-3; 7 positions match TRBD2. Germline V gives CDR1 SGHRS, CDR2 YFSETQ. This CDR3 has 17 amino acids. Unmatched junction bases numbered 15, after V lost 3 bases and J lost 5 bases. For the CDR3, the DNA is TGCGCCAGCAGCTCTCTACCGGGACTATTACGACGAGATACGCAGTATTTT. Translated: CASSSLPGLLRRDTQYF.

The J gene is TRBJ1-1, the V gene TRBV15; 8 bases line up with TRBD1. Germline lookup yields CDR1 LNHNV and CDR2 YYDKDF (reference sequence). This CDR3 spans 15 amino acids. The junction had 7 bases not matched to a gene; V was cut back by 2 bases and J by 5 bases. CDR3: CATSRTFTGGTEAFF. CDR3 nucleotide sequence: TGTGCCACCAGCAGAACCTTCACAGGGGGGACTGAAGCTTTCTTT.

V gene TRBV11-2 combines with J gene TRBJ2-3, with D possibly being TRBD1 (6 bases). V was pared by 5 bases and J by 3 bases, with 9 bases between. The germline V gene has CDR1 SGHAT and CDR2 FQNNGV. CDR3 length: 13 residues. The CDR3 region is CASSRTGTDTQYF. CDR3 in DNA: TGTGCCAGCAGCCGAACAGGGACAGATACGCAGTATTTT.

The rearrangement uses TRBV4-1 and TRBJ2-2, with TRBD2 matching over 7 bases. Per germline, CDR1 MGHRA and CDR2 YSYEKL. The V gene end was trimmed by 3 bases and the J gene end by 6 bases; junction bases not matched to a gene: 7. The CDR3 consists of 15 residues. CDR3 protein: CASSHSGLGPGELFF. In DNA form, the CDR3 reads TGCGCCAGCAGCCATAGCGGGTTGGGGCCCGGGGAGCTGTTTTTT.

The chain carries TRBV6-5 and TRBJ1-6; tentatively, D is TRBD1 (6 bases). CDR3 length: 13 amino acids. Germline-derived CDR1 and CDR2 are MNHEY and SVGAGI. The V end was cut by 5 bases, the J end by 8 bases, with 10 bases between. The CDR3 loop reads CASSTGQHSPLHF. The CDR3 DNA reads as TGTGCCAGCAGTACTGGACAGCATTCACCCCTCCACTTT.

This clone has a handful of counts. The sample carries other DNA sequences with the same CDR3. The chain carries TRBV9 and TRBJ1-5; 11 bases are a match to TRBD1. The CDR3 consists of 15 residues. The germline gives CDR1 SGDLS, CDR2 YYNGEE. The trim removed 0 bases at V and 4 bases at J, leaving 0 bases unmatched. In DNA form, the CDR3 reads TGTGCCAGCAGCGTAGGGGACAGGGGGAATCAGCCCCAGCATTTT. It translates to CASSVGDRGNQPQHF.

The rearrangement links TRBV5-4 to TRBJ2-5; 12 bases are a match to TRBD2. This CDR3 contains 16 residues. With 4 bases clipped from V and 5 bases from J, the junction kept 9 bases outside the gene matches. Germline V gene lookup returns CDR1 SGHNT and CDR2 YYREEE (reference sequence). Here the CDR3 DNA reads TGTGCCAGCAGCACTAGGACTAGCGGGATTACGGAGACCCAGTACTTC. Translating it yields CASSTRTSGITETQYF.

This chain uses TRBV28 with TRBJ1-1; D ambiguous. Trimming cost V 6 bases and J 0 bases, with 11 bases left between them. CDR3 length equals 14 residues. Germline assignment: CDR1 MDHEN and CDR2 SYDVKM. The CDR3 DNA reads TGTGCCAGCAGCCCAGGCGGGGTGAACACTGAAGCTTTCTTT. It yields the protein CASSPGGVNTEAFF.